Presented here are 29 T cell receptor beta chains from one specimen sequenced in a study of graft-versus-host responses after intestinal transplantation. Assay used: immunoSEQ multiplex PCR; TCRdb lists only in-frame clones, some missing. The profile shows about 19,000 clones, about four fifths of them singletons. Sequenced material: PBMCs, taken 14 days after transplant. Receptors originate from a human patient who received an intestinal transplant, so some T cells may come from the graft donor.

This clone has a single count. The rearrangement uses TRBV5-1 and TRBJ1-4, with 8 bases fitting TRBD1. CDR1 and CDR2 (germline): SGHRS, YFSETQ. Germline trimming cut 3 bases from V and 4 bases from J; bases unmatched to any gene: 8. This CDR3 has 16 residues. CDR3 in amino acids: CASSYTGGGINEKLFF. Written as DNA, the CDR3 is TGCGCCAGCAGCTATACAGGGGGAGGCATTAATGAAAAACTGTTTTTT.

The J gene is TRBJ2-3, the V gene TRBV19; 9 nucleotides agree with TRBD1. The CDR3 consists of 16 residues. V was clipped by 5 bases and J by 2 bases; unmatched bases: 8. CDR1 LNHDA and CDR2 SQIVND come from the germline V gene (reference sequence). For the CDR3, the DNA is TGTGCCAGTAGTCCCTGGGACAGGGAGGACACAGATACGCAGTATTTT. It is translated as CASSPWDREDTDTQYF.

V gene TRBV5-4 combines with J gene TRBJ2-7; 8 nucleotides agree with TRBD2. The CDR3 has 13 amino acids. Per the germline V gene, CDR1 is SGHNT and CDR2 is YYREEE (reference sequence). V trimming: 10 bases; J trimming: 2 bases; junction bases outside the gene matches: 8. The chain's CDR3 is CAEGVAGTYEQYF. CDR3 nucleotide sequence: TGTGCCGAAGGAGTAGCGGGGACCTACGAGCAGTACTTC.

The V call is TRBV6-6, the J call TRBJ2-3, with 8 bases aligning to TRBD2. The CDR3 sequence is 15 residues long. Germline V CDR1 and CDR2: MNHNY, SVGAGI (reference sequence). With 2 bases clipped from V and 0 bases from J, the junction kept 1 base outside the gene matches. The chain's CDR3 is CASSYPSGSTDTQYF. DNA for the CDR3: TGTGCCAGCAGTTACCCTAGCGGGAGCACAGATACGCAGTATTTT.

In the case of this clone: Additional DNA sequences in this sample encode the identical CDR3. This chain uses TRBV18 with TRBJ2-7; possibly TRBD2 for D (6 bases). The V end lost 1 base, the J end lost 0 bases, and 28 bases lay between the germline ends. The CDR3 spans 21 residues. Germline V gene lookup returns CDR1 KGHSH and CDR2 LQKENI. CDR3 bases: TGTGCCAGCTCACCACGCTGGACGGGGGTCCTGCCCGGACCTAGCTCCTACGAGCAGTACTTC. It translates to CASSPRWTGVLPGPSSYEQYF.

The rearrangement uses TRBV6-1 and TRBJ1-5, with a tentative D call TRBD1 (6 bases). Germline V lookup: CDR1 MNHNS, CDR2 SASEGT. The V and J ends lost 6 bases and 7 bases respectively, with 16 bases between them. The CDR3 length is 14 residues. The CDR3 protein is CASSFDRIAQPQHF. DNA for the CDR3: TGTGCCAGCAGCTTCGACAGGATCGCCCAGCCCCAGCATTTT.

Here the CDR3 DNA reads TGTGCCAGCAGCAGGGACAGGAGCTCCTATAATTCACCCCTCCACTTT. Translation: CASSRDRSSYNSPLHF. This chain uses TRBV28 with TRBJ1-6; 8 nucleotides align to TRBD1. V trimming: 6 bases; J trimming: 0 bases; junction bases outside the gene matches: 4. Germline CDR1 MDHEN, CDR2 SYDVKM. The CDR3 has 16 amino acids.

V usage is TRBV28 and J usage is TRBJ2-5; 8 nucleotides match TRBD2. The trim removed 3 bases at V and 0 bases at J, leaving 6 bases unmatched. CDR1 and CDR2 (germline): MDHEN, SYDVKM. The CDR3 is 16 amino acids. This CDR3 is CASSFSSGSNQETQYF. CDR3 in DNA: TGTGCCAGCAGTTTCTCTAGCGGGTCTAACCAAGAGACCCAGTACTTC.

The chain employs TRBV2 and TRBJ2-5, with 12 bases fitting TRBD2. CDR1 and CDR2 from the germline V gene are SNHLY and FYNNEI. The CDR3 has 15 residues. V trimming: 4 bases; J trimming: 5 bases; junction bases outside the gene matches: 5. The CDR3 reads CASSGTSGGTETQYF. For the CDR3, the DNA is TGTGCCAGCAGTGGTACTAGCGGGGGGACGGAGACCCAGTACTTC.

The rearrangement joins TRBV30 to TRBJ1-1, with D uncertain. This CDR3 is 13 amino acids long. Germline V lookup: CDR1 GTSNPN, CDR2 SVGIG (reference sequence). The V and J ends lost 2 bases and 1 base respectively, with 8 bases between them. The CDR3 DNA is TGTGCCTGGAGTCATGGATGGAACACTGAAGCTTTCTTT. This translates into CAWSHGWNTEAFF.

The genes are TRBV9 and TRBJ2-3, with 9 positions matching TRBD2. With V trimmed by 0 bases and J by 5 bases, 7 bases remained unmatched. The V gene's germline CDR1 is SGDLS and CDR2 YYNGEE. The CDR3 spans 16 residues. CDR3 amino acids: CASSVEGGGAKDTQYF. DNA of the CDR3: TGTGCCAGCAGCGTAGAAGGCGGGGGGGCTAAAGATACGCAGTATTTT. Looking up the rest from reference TRBV9 and TRBJ2-3 gives the full variable domain: DSGVTQTPKHLITATGQRVTLRCSPRSGDLSVYWYQQSLDQGLQFLIQYYNGEERAKGNILERFSAQQFPDLHSELNLSSLELGDSALYFCASSVEGGGAKDTQYFGPGTRLTVL.

This clone was counted a few times. The CDR3 coding sequence is TGCGCCAGCAGTCAATACAAACTAGCGGGAGTCCCCTACGAGCAGTACTTC. This translates into CASSQYKLAGVPYEQYF. The chain employs TRBV23-1 and TRBJ2-7, with TRBD2 matching 11 bases. TRBV23-1 is placed among ORFs of uncertain function. This CDR3 spans 17 amino acids. The V segment lost 1 base and the J segment 2 bases; nucleotides outside the gene matches: 7.

This clone was counted a few times. V and J are TRBV15 and TRBJ2-7; 8 positions match TRBD2. CDR3 length equals 15 residues. Per the germline V gene, CDR1 is LNHNV and CDR2 is YYDKDF (reference sequence). The V segment lost 4 bases and the J segment 0 bases; nucleotides outside the gene matches: 5. The CDR3, as DNA: TGTGCCACCAGCACCGGAAGCGGGGGCTCCTACGAGCAGTACTTC. It specifies CATSTGSGGSYEQYF.

The genes are TRBV5-6 and TRBJ2-5, with a weak D call TRBD2 (5 bases). The assigned J gene may be wrong: the sequence end matches TRBJ2-7 better. Germline V gene data show CDR1 as SGHDT and CDR2 as YYEEEE. This CDR3 has 14 amino acids. The CDR3 region is CASSLGTSSYEQYF. CDR3 nucleotide sequence: TGTGCCAGCAGCTTGGGAACTAGCTCCTACGAGCAGTACTTC.

The J gene is TRBJ1-6, the V gene TRBV11-2, with 7 bases lining up with TRBD1. Germline CDR1 and CDR2: SGHAT and FQNNGV. Trimming removed 4 bases from V and 0 bases from J; junction bases left unmatched: 9. This CDR3 region has 18 residues. As DNA, the CDR3 is TGTGCCAGCAGCTCATTGACAGGGTTTAGCTCCTATAATTCACCCCTCCACTTT. It specifies CASSSLTGFSSYNSPLHF.

The chain employs TRBV28 and TRBJ2-7, with TRBD2 matching over 8 bases. Germline V CDR1 and CDR2: MDHEN, SYDVKM. CDR3 size: 16 residues. Trimming at V came to 3 bases and at J to 2 bases, leaving 9 bases not matched to a gene. This chain's CDR3 is CASSFFTSGSAYEQYF. Here the CDR3 DNA reads TGTGCCAGCAGTTTCTTCACTAGCGGATCCGCCTACGAGCAGTACTTC.

The CDR3 region is CASSQELTYEQYF. CDR3 nucleotide sequence: TGTGCCAGCAGCCAAGAGTTGACTTACGAGCAGTACTTC. This chain joins TRBV4-2 and TRBJ2-7; D gene ambiguous. The V gene lost 0 bases and the J gene lost 4 bases, with 7 bases spanning the gap. This CDR3 spans 13 amino acids. Germline CDR1 is LGHNA and CDR2 is YNFKEQ.

In its sample, this clone was seen a few times. The rearrangement uses TRBV5-1 and TRBJ2-7; TRBD1 might be the D (7 bases). CDR3 length equals 14 residues. With 2 bases removed from V and 6 bases from J, the gap between germline ends came to 15 bases. CDR1 is SGHRS, CDR2 YFSETQ, per germline. CDR3 amino acids: CASSLKGAEGEQYF. CDR3 bases: TGCGCCAGCAGCTTAAAGGGGGCGGAGGGCGAGCAGTACTTC.

In this sample, this clone turned up once. This chain links TRBV4-2 with TRBJ2-2; D is perhaps TRBD1 or TRBD2 (5 bases each). Germline V CDR1 and CDR2: LGHNA, YNFKEQ. This CDR3 contains 17 residues. The germline V and J ends were trimmed by 1 base and 0 bases, with 12 bases remaining between them. The CDR3, as DNA: TGTGCCAGCAGCCAAGGGTTCGGGACGGCGAACACCGGGGAGCTGTTTTTT. Its protein product is CASSQGFGTANTGELFF.

The chain joins TRBV27 to TRBJ2-1; 12 bases match TRBD2. This CDR3 region has 15 residues. Germline values: CDR1 MNHEY, CDR2 SMNVEV (reference sequence). V lost 2 bases and J lost 9; bases outside the gene matches: 5. The CDR3 nucleotides are TGTGCCAGCAGTTTACTAGCGGGAGGGGGGGGTGAGCAGTTCTTC. Residues: CASSLLAGGGGEQFF.

The chain combines TRBV6-5 with TRBJ1-2; 8 bases align to TRBD1. Germline V CDR1 and CDR2: MNHEY, SVGAGI. This CDR3 has 11 amino acids. V gave up 6 bases and J gave up 6 bases; unmatched junction bases: 0. The CDR3 sequence: CASRTGDGYTF. The CDR3 bases are TGTGCCAGCAGGACAGGGGATGGCTACACCTTC.

The chain recombines TRBV5-5 with TRBJ1-2; D is unclear. This CDR3 comprises 15 residues. V shed 5 bases and J shed 4 bases, with 18 bases lying between them. CDR1 SGHKS and CDR2 YYEKEE come from the germline V gene (reference sequence). Here the CDR3 DNA reads TGTGCCAGCAGTCCCATAAGGGAAAGTCGCTATGGCTACACCTTC. It codes for CASSPIRESRYGYTF.

This chain links TRBV6-5 with TRBJ2-3; 13 bases are a match to TRBD2. The trim removed 5 bases at V and 4 bases at J, leaving 0 bases unmatched. CDR1 and CDR2 from the germline V gene are MNHEY and SVGAGI. The CDR3 length is 14 residues. CDR3 region: CASSGLAGADTQYF. For the CDR3, the DNA is TGTGCCAGCAGTGGACTAGCGGGAGCAGATACGCAGTATTTT.

This clone was seen a single time. The gene calls are TRBV9 and TRBJ2-2; 7 positions agree with TRBD2. Germline CDR1 and CDR2: SGDLS and YYNGEE. CDR3 size: 15 residues. The V segment lost 4 bases and the J segment 3 bases; nucleotides outside the gene matches: 6. The CDR3 bases are TGTGCCAGCAGCCCTCGGACTAGAGACACCGGGGAGCTGTTTTTT. This encodes CASSPRTRDTGELFF.

This clone was recorded once. V and J are TRBV11-2 and TRBJ1-1; the D is unclear. Trimming cost V 1 base and J 7 bases, with 10 bases left between them. Per the germline V gene, CDR1 is SGHAT and CDR2 is FQNNGV. This CDR3 contains 13 residues. DNA of the CDR3: TGTGCCAGCAGCTTAGGAACGGGCAATGAAGCTTTCTTT. This translates into CASSLGTGNEAFF.

The rearrangement links TRBV6-1 to TRBJ2-3; 8 nucleotides align to TRBD1. Losses at the gene ends were 1 base for V and 6 bases for J; bases not matched to a gene: 6. The CDR3 spans 15 residues. Per the germline V gene, CDR1 is MNHNS and CDR2 is SASEGT. CDR3: CASSEGTGPVDTQYF. In nucleotides, the CDR3 is TGTGCCAGCAGTGAAGGGACAGGGCCCGTGGATACGCAGTATTTT.

The CDR3 region is CASSQESLAGGGYEQYF. CDR3 nucleotides: TGCGCCAGCAGCCAAGAATCTCTGGCAGGGGGCGGGTACGAGCAGTACTTC. This chain uses TRBV4-1 with TRBJ2-7; 8 bases are shared with TRBD1. The V segment lost 0 bases and the J segment 4 bases; nucleotides outside the gene matches: 11. Per germline, CDR1 MGHRA and CDR2 YSYEKL. CDR3 length equals 17 residues.

This clone has just one count. This sequence joins TRBV6-5 and TRBJ2-7; TRBD2 matches 10 bases. The germline CDR1 and CDR2 sequences are MNHEY and SVGAGI. The CDR3 is 15 residues long. The V and J ends lost 5 bases and 6 bases, in that order; junction bases with no gene match: 10. Written as DNA, the CDR3 is TGTGCCAGCAGTCAAAGCCTAGCGGGAGTTGGCGAGCAGTACTTC. The encoded protein is CASSQSLAGVGEQYF.

The chain recombines TRBV10-2 with TRBJ2-3; 9 bases line up with TRBD1. The J segment lost 1 base and the V segment lost 5 bases, leaving 1 base of the junction unmatched. Looked up from germline, CDR1 is WSHSY and CDR2 is SAAADI. The CDR3 has 14 residues. The DNA for the CDR3 is TGCGCCAGCAGTTGGACAGGGGGCACAGATACGCAGTATTTT. Its protein is CASSWTGGTDTQYF.